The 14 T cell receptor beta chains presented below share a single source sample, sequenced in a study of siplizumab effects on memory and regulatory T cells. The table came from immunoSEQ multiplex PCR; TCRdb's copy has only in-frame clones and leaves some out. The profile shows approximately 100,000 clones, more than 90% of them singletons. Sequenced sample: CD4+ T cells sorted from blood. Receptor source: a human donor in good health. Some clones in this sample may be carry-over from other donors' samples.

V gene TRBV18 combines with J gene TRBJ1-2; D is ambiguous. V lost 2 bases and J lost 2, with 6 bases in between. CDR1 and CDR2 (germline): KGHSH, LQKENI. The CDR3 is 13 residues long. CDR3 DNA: TGTGCCAGCTCACCAGACACCAACTATGGCTACACCTTC. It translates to CASSPDTNYGYTF.

DNA for the CDR3: TGTGCCACCAGCGTCGACAGGCTAGACCGAACAGATACGCAGTATTTT. It yields the protein CATSVDRLDRTDTQYF. The chain couples TRBV15 to TRBJ2-3, with D possibly being TRBD1 (6 bases). Trimming left V 5 bases short and J 3 bases short, with 18 bases between. Germline V gene sequence: CDR1 LNHNV, CDR2 YYDKDF (reference sequence). The length of the CDR3 is 16 residues.

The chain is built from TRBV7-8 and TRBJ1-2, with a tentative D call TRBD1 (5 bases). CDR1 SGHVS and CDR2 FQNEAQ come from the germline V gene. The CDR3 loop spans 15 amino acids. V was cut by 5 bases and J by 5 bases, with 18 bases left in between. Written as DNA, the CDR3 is TGTGCCAGCAGCCAGAAACGGGGGGAAGGATATGGCTACACCTTC. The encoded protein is CASSQKRGEGYGYTF.

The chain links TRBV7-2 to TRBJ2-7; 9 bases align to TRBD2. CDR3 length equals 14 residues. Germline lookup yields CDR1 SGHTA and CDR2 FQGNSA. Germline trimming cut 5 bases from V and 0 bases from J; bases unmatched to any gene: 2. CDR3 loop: CASSRTSDSYEQYF. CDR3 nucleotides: TGTGCCAGCAGCCGGACTAGCGACTCCTACGAGCAGTACTTC.

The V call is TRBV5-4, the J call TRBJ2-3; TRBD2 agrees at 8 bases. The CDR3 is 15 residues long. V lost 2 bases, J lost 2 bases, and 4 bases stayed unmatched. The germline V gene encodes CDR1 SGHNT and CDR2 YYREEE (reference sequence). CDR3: CASSFSGTLTDTQYF. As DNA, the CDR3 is TGTGCCAGCAGCTTTAGCGGGACTCTCACAGATACGCAGTATTTT.

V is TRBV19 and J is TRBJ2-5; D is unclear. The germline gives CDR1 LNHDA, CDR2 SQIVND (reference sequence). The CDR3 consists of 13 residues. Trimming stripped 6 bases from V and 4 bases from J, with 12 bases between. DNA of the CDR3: TGTGCCAGTAGCCAAGGTTGGGGAGAGACCCAGTACTTC. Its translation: CASSQGWGETQYF.

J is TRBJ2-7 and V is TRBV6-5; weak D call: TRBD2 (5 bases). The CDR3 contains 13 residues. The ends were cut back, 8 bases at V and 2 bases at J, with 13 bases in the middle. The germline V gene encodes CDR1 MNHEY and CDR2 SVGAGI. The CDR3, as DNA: TGTGCCAGCCGGGGTCAGGCTACCTACGAGCAGTACTTC. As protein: CASRGQATYEQYF.

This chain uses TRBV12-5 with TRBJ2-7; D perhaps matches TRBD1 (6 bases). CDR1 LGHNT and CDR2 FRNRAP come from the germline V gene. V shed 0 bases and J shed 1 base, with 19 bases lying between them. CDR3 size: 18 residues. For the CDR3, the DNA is TGTGCTAGTGGTTTGGTCTTCCAGGGGAACAGACGTTCCTACGAGCAGTACTTC. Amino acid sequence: CASGLVFQGNRRSYEQYF.

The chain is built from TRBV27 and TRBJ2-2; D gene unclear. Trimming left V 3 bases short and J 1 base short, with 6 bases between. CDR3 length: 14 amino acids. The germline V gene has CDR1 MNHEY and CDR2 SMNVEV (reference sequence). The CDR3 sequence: CASSFALNTGELFF. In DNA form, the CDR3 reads TGTGCCAGCAGTTTCGCCCTGAACACCGGGGAGCTGTTTTTT.

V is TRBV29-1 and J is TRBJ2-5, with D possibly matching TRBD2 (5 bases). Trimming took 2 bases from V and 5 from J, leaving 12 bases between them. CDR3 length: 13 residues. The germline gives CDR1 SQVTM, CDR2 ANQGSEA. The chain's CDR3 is CSVESGGWETQYF. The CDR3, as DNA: TGCAGCGTTGAAAGCGGAGGTTGGGAGACCCAGTACTTC. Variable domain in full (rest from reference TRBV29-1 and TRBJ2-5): SAVISQKPSRDICQRGTSLTIQCQVDSQVTMMFWYRQQPGQSLTLIATANQGSEATYESGFVIDKFPISRPNLTFSTLTVSNMSPEDSSIYLCSVESGGWETQYFGPGTRLLVL.

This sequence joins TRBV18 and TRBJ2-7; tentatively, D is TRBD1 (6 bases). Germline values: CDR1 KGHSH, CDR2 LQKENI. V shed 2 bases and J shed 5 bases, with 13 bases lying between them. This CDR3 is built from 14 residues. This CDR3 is CASSPGIRGNEQYF. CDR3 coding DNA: TGTGCCAGCTCACCAGGTATCAGGGGCAACGAGCAGTACTTC.

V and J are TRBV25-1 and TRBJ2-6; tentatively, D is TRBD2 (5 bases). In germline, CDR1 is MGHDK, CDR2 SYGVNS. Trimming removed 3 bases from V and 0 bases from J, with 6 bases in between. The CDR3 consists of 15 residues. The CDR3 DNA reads TGTGCCAGCAGTGAGGCGGGCTCTGGGGCCAACGTCCTGACTTTC. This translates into CASSEAGSGANVLTF.

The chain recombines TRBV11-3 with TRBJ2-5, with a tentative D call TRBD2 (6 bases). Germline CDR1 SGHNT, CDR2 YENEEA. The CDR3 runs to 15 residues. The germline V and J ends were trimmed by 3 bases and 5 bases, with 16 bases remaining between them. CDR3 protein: CASSLSAGSTETQYF. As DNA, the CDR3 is TGTGCCAGCAGCTTGAGTGCCGGGAGTACTGAGACCCAGTACTTC.

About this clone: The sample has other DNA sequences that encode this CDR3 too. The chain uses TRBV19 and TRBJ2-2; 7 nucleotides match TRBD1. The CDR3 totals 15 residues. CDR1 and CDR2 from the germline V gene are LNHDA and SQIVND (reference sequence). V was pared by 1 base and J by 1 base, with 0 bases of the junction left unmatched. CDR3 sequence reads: CASSIGQGNTGELFF. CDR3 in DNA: TGTGCCAGTAGTATAGGACAGGGGAACACCGGGGAGCTGTTTTTT.